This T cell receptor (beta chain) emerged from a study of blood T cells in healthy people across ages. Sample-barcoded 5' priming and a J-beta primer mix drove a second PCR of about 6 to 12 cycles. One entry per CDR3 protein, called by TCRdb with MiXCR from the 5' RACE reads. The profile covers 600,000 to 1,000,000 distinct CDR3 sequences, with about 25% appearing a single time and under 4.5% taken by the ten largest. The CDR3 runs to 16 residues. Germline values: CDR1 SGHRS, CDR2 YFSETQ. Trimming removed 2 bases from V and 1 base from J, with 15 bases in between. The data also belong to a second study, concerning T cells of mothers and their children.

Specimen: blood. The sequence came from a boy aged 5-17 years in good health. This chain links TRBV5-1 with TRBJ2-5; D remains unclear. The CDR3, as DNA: TGCGCCAGCAGCTTTGGCCTCGGCGGTCCCCAAGAGACCCAGTACTTC. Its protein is CASSFGLGGPQETQYF.